This is a list of T cell receptor beta chains from one sample in a study of T-cell reconstitution after alpha-beta-depleted transplantation in children. From the PCR reads, TCRdb called clonotypes with MiXCR, one entry per CDR3 protein. The sample shows about 870,000 distinct CDR3 sequences, roughly 15% of them seen only once. Here the sequenced sample was PBMCs, mostly from graft donor cells, taken 360 days after TCRalphabeta/CD19-depleted stem cell transplant. Every receptor here comes from a male patient younger than 18 who had a stem cell transplant for acute lymphoblastic leukemia, so the T cells may come from the graft donor. Both conserved end residues are trimmed from each CDR3.

V gene	CDR3 protein
TRBV19	ASSIDWISYNEQF
TRBV3-1	ASIFHGGRVEQF
TRBV4-1	ASSATGGGETQY
TRBV5-1	ASSQGGDSGEQY
TRBV4-1	ASSQGTLFDYTGELF
TRBV15	ATSRDRVAGELF
TRBV15	ATSAGLTGQTNEQF
TRBV5-6	ASIGQTWIGTDTQY
TRBV5-1	ASSLLSATSTDTQY
TRBV24-1	ATSGGRHEQF
TRBV11-2	ASSLGRLSETQY
TRBV11-3	ASSLGRELVGMGTENIQY
TRBV15	ATSRVTGSPLH
TRBV5-1	ASSPTQGAVYEQY
TRBV4-2	ASRLGDRDTDTQY
TRBV15	ATSGLEETQY
TRBV4-1	ASSQIGTSNQPQH
TRBV20-1	SARRFAEGSYEQY
TRBV3-1	ASSQGGLAGVGETQY
TRBV12-3/TRBV12-4	ASSTAGGGELF
TRBV20-1	SARPGMGETQY
TRBV7-9	ASSREPGLGEQY
TRBV20-1	SARDRVFSYEQY
TRBV4-1	ASSQGPNRGRTEAF
TRBV5-6	ASSFISRDTQY
TRBV12-3/TRBV12-4	ASSPVGGPFGELF
TRBV20-1	SGHKSGLGQPQH